The T cell receptor beta chain under discussion was sequenced for a study of blood T cells in healthy people across ages. Across the whole study: About one barcoded beta molecule per two T cells was captured by template switching.

Each donor had 7.5 to 10 milliliters of peripheral blood drawn. For this clonotype: Its antigen is still unknown.

The trim removed 0 bases at V and 3 bases at J, leaving 4 bases unmatched. Germline assignment: CDR1 DFQATT and CDR2 SNEGSKA (reference sequence). This CDR3 has 15 residues. Broader study findings: Long-lived donors exceeded aged donors in naive CD4+ cells and diversity.

It was with a sample-barcoded 5' primer and a J-beta primer mix that a second PCR of about 6 to 11 cycles was run. TCRdb re-derived calls from the 5' RACE reads in MiXCR, one entry per CDR3 protein. This sample yields around 850,000 distinct CDR3 sequences, of which roughly 34% are seen a single time; 10% to 15% belongs to the top ten. The TCR originated in a man between 18 and 35 years old in good health. This chain connects TRBV20-1 to TRBJ1-2; 10 bases match TRBD1. What was sequenced was blood. CDR3 nucleotides: TGCAGTGCTAGAGATCAAGGACAGGGGGACTATGGCTACACCTTC. This sequence encodes CSARDQGQGDYGYTF.